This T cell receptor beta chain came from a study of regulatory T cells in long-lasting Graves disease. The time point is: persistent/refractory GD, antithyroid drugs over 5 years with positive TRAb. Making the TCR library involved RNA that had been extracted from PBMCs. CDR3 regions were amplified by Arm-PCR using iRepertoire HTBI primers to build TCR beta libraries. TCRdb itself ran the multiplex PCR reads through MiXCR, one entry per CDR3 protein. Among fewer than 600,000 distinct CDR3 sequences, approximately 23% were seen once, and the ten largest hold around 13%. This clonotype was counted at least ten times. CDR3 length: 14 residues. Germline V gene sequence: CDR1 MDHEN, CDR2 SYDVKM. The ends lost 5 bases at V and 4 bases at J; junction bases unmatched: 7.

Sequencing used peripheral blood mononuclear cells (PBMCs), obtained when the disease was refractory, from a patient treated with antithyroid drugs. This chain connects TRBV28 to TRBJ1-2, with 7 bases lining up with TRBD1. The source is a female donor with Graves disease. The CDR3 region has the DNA TGTGCCAGCAGTCCATCCGACAGGGTCTATGGCTACACCTTC. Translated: CASSPSDRVYGYTF.